This TCR beta chain originates from a study of beta chain features in type 1 diabetes. About the research overall: Healthy donors resembled patients in age, gender and cell yields.

Once sorted, every population was more than 98% pure. The sample holds a few counts of this clone. All of the isolated RNA was reverse transcribed, so expressed TCRB transcripts were sequenced. Here immunoSEQ multiplex PCR was the method, and the copy in TCRdb shows in-frame clones only, minus some. The sample lists 300,000 to 350,000 clones, roughly 8% occurring once. Sequenced: central memory CD4+ T cells from blood. The origin of this receptor is a woman aged 18-30 years in good health.

The CDR3 sequence: CASSPYKGTDTQYF. The CDR3 region has the DNA TGTGCCAGCTCACCCTACAAGGGAACAGATACGCAGTATTTT. The chain carries TRBV18 and TRBJ2-3, with D hard to call. Trimming cost V 3 bases and J 3 bases, with 10 bases left between them. Germline-derived CDR1 and CDR2 are KGHSH and LQKENI. This CDR3 is built from 14 residues.